These 14 T cell receptor beta chains came from one sample sequenced in a study of cytomegalovirus exposure and HLA in healthy donors. Generated by immunoSEQ multiplex PCR, the TCRdb table keeps only in-frame clones and is missing some. The table records 120,000 or so clones, 89% of them present only once. Sequences were obtained from PBMCs. Every receptor here comes from a woman in her late teens or twenties in good health and CMV-seronegative.

This clone was seen a single time. The DNA for the CDR3 is TGTGCCAGCAGCGATAGAGGGACTAGCGGAGAGACCCAGTACTTC. This sequence encodes CASSDRGTSGETQYF. The chain is built from TRBV13 and TRBJ2-5, with 11 bases fitting TRBD2. After removal of 5 bases from V and 4 bases from J, the junction contained 6 bases not matched to a gene. The CDR3 consists of 15 residues. Per the germline V gene, CDR1 is PRHDT and CDR2 is FYEKMQ (reference sequence).

The chain employs TRBV28 and TRBJ1-1; D not certain. Trimming took off 6 bases at V and 5 bases at J, with 22 bases between the two ends. Per the germline V gene, CDR1 is MDHEN and CDR2 is SYDVKM. There are 16 residues in the CDR3. DNA of the CDR3: TGTGCCAGCAGGTCCATTCCCCCTCCCAGTGTGACTGAAGCTTTCTTT. Residues: CASRSIPPPSVTEAFF.

V is TRBV6-5 and J is TRBJ1-5; 8 bases match TRBD1. The junction had 8 bases not matched to a gene; V was cut back by 6 bases and J by 7 bases. CDR3 length: 14 amino acids. CDR1 is MNHEY and CDR2 is SVGAGI in the germline V gene. CDR3 in DNA: TGTGCCAGCAGCTTGACAGGGGTAGGACAGCCCCAGCATTTT. This gives the protein CASSLTGVGQPQHF.

The count of this clone is one. The V call is TRBV27, the J call TRBJ1-6, with D tentatively TRBD1 (5 bases). V dropped 7 bases and J dropped 9 bases, with 19 bases sitting between them. The CDR3 contains 15 residues. Germline values: CDR1 MNHEY, CDR2 SMNVEV (reference sequence). CDR3 DNA sequence: TGTGCCAGCACTCGGGGGGGGATGGCCAGTTCACCCCTCCACTTT. Residues: CASTRGGMASSPLHF.

For the CDR3, the DNA is TGCGCCAGCAGCCAAGATACTAGCGGCAATGAGCAGTTCTTC. It is translated as CASSQDTSGNEQFF. The V and J genes are TRBV4-3 and TRBJ2-1, with 8 positions matching TRBD2. J was trimmed by 6 bases and V by 0 bases; bases with no gene match: 1. From germline, CDR1 is LGHNA and CDR2 YSLEER. The CDR3 is 14 residues long.

The chain recombines TRBV5-1 with TRBJ1-1; D unresolved. From germline, CDR1 is SGHRS and CDR2 YFSETQ. This CDR3 is built from 15 residues. Between the trimmed V and J ends, which lost 0 bases and 0 bases, there was a span of 9 bases. The CDR3 sequence is CASSLETHLNTEAFF. The CDR3 coding sequence is TGCGCCAGCAGCTTGGAGACACACCTGAACACTGAAGCTTTCTTT. Looking up the rest from reference TRBV5-1 and TRBJ1-1 gives the full variable domain: KAGVTQTPRYLIKTRGQQVTLSCSPISGHRSVSWYQQTPGQGLQFLFEYFSETQRNKGNFPGRFSGRQFSNSRSEMNVSTLELGDSALYLCASSLETHLNTEAFFGQGTRLTVV.

This rearrangement joins TRBV28 to TRBJ2-6; TRBD1 matches 7 bases. The CDR3 runs 15 residues. Germline CDR1 MDHEN, CDR2 SYDVKM. V lost 2 bases to trimming and J lost 2 bases; unmatched junction nucleotides: 0. CDR3 nucleotide sequence: TGTGCCAGCAGTTTAACAGGGGCTGGGGCCAACGTCCTGACTTTC. Its translation: CASSLTGAGANVLTF.

CDR3 DNA: TGCGCCAGCAGCTCCGAGAGCTCTGGAAACACCATATATTTT. Protein product: CASSSESSGNTIYF. The chain combines TRBV5-1 with TRBJ1-3, with D unresolved. Germline CDR1 SGHRS, CDR2 YFSETQ. V was cut by 3 bases and J by 0 bases, with 7 bases left in between. CDR3 length: 14 residues.

This chain connects TRBV6-5 to TRBJ1-5, with 9 bases fitting TRBD1. The length of the CDR3 is 15 residues. The germline V gene encodes CDR1 MNHEY and CDR2 SVGAGI. The junction had 4 bases not matched to a gene; V was cut back by 6 bases and J by 1 base. The CDR3 protein is CASRPQGASNQPQHF. DNA of the CDR3: TGTGCCAGCAGACCACAGGGGGCCAGCAATCAGCCCCAGCATTTT.

V gene TRBV28 combines with J gene TRBJ1-1, with TRBD1 matching 7 bases. This CDR3 comprises 12 residues. The V gene's germline CDR1 is MDHEN and CDR2 SYDVKM. Germline trimming cut 7 bases from V and 3 bases from J; bases unmatched to any gene: 2. The CDR3 loop reads CASKTGDTEAFF. The CDR3 bases are TGTGCCAGCAAAACAGGGGACACTGAAGCTTTCTTT.

This clone was seen just once. For the CDR3, the DNA is TGTGCCAGCAGTGACTGTGAGACAGCGGGCTCCTACGAGCAGTACGTC. Translating it yields CASSDCETAGSYEQYV. The chain carries TRBV6-1 and TRBJ2-7; possible D gene TRBD2, 6 bases. Germline CDR1 MNHNS, CDR2 SASEGT. The V end lost 3 bases, the J end lost 0 bases, and 15 bases lay between the germline ends. This CDR3 is built from 16 residues.

This chain uses TRBV28 with TRBJ2-7; tentatively, D is TRBD2 (5 bases). Germline-derived CDR1 and CDR2 are MDHEN and SYDVKM. The germline V and J ends were trimmed by 5 bases and 4 bases, with 9 bases remaining between them. The CDR3 is 12 residues long. Here the CDR3 reads CASSPGSYEQYV. The CDR3, as DNA: TGTGCCAGCAGTCCGGGGAGTTACGAGCAGTACGTC.

This clone was seen just once. The gene calls are TRBV7-9 and TRBJ2-2; D is undetermined. Germline-derived CDR1 and CDR2 are SEHNR and FQNEAQ (reference sequence). This CDR3 spans 13 amino acids. The V end was cut by 5 bases, the J end by 1 base, with 5 bases between. CDR3 nucleotides: TGTGCCAGCAGCCCTCGGAACACCGGGGAGCTGTTTTTT. Translating it yields CASSPRNTGELFF.

CDR3 DNA: TGTGCCAGCAGCCCCTTTGACAATGAGCAGTTCTTC. It is translated as CASSPFDNEQFF. The chain couples TRBV7-6 to TRBJ2-1; D gene uncertain. CDR1 is SGHVS, CDR2 FNYEAQ, per germline. The CDR3 loop spans 12 amino acids. The V end lost 5 bases, the J end lost 5 bases, and 7 bases lay between the germline ends.